A single sample is the source of the 28 T cell receptor beta chains below, sequenced in a study of shared clonotypes between healthy human individuals. CD8 cells regarded as naive lacked CD45RO, were positively chosen for CCR7, and omitted terminally differentiated effector memory CD45RA+ cells. TCRdb keeps only in-frame clones here, not all; method: immunoSEQ multiplex PCR. Of some 2.1 million clones in the sample, 90% to 95% were seen once. The material sequenced was naive CD8+ T cells from PBMCs. The origin of the receptors is a man younger than 30 in good health. Some clones in this sample may be carry-over from other donors' samples.

The J gene is TRBJ1-5, the V gene TRBV19; possible D gene TRBD1, 5 bases. Per germline, CDR1 LNHDA and CDR2 SQIVND (reference sequence). V dropped 3 bases and J dropped 2 bases, with 8 bases sitting between them. CDR3 length equals 14 residues. CDR3 region: CASSMTARNQPQHF. CDR3 coding DNA: TGTGCCAGTAGTATGACAGCGCGCAATCAGCCCCAGCATTTT.

V usage is TRBV19 and J usage is TRBJ2-2, with D perhaps TRBD2 (6 bases). CDR1 and CDR2 (germline): LNHDA, SQIVND (reference sequence). V dropped 4 bases and J dropped 7 bases, with 16 bases sitting between them. The CDR3 has 15 residues. CDR3 sequence reads: CASSRYGGKNGELFF. CDR3 coding DNA: TGTGCCAGTAGTAGGTACGGAGGGAAAAACGGGGAGCTGTTTTTT. Full variable domain (remainder filled in from reference TRBV19 and TRBJ2-2): DGGITQSPKYLFRKEGQNVTLSCEQNLNHDAMYWYRQDPGQGLRLIYYSQIVNDFQKGDIAEGYSVSREKKESFPLTVTSAQKNPTAFYLCASSRYGGKNGELFFGEGSRLTVL.

The chain has TRBV4-3 and TRBJ2-7; D might be TRBD2 (6 bases). V lost 6 bases and J 2 bases, leaving 17 bases between the germline ends. Germline CDR1 reads LGHNA; CDR2 reads YSLEER. This CDR3 spans 15 amino acids. DNA for the CDR3: TGCGCCAGCAGTAAAGTATATGCGGGAACCTACGAGCAGTACTTC. The encoded protein is CASSKVYAGTYEQYF.

The chain joins TRBV27 to TRBJ2-7; 10 bases fit TRBD2. The V gene's germline CDR1 is MNHEY and CDR2 SMNVEV (reference sequence). The J segment lost 2 bases and the V segment lost 6 bases, leaving 7 bases of the junction unmatched. CDR3 length: 15 amino acids. This chain's CDR3 is CASRVLAGDPYEQYF. In nucleotides, the CDR3 is TGTGCCAGCAGAGTCCTAGCGGGAGATCCCTACGAGCAGTACTTC.

The chain uses TRBV9 and TRBJ2-1; D may be TRBD2 (5 bases). This CDR3 is built from 12 residues. The V gene lost 7 bases and the J gene lost 1 base, with 6 bases spanning the gap. From germline, CDR1 is SGDLS and CDR2 YYNGEE. In DNA, the CDR3 is TGTGCCAGCGGGAGTTCCTACAATGAGCAGTTCTTC. It specifies CASGSSYNEQFF.

This chain uses TRBV27 with TRBJ2-1; 7 positions match TRBD2. V was clipped by 5 bases and J by 5 bases; unmatched bases: 12. Per the germline V gene, CDR1 is MNHEY and CDR2 is SMNVEV (reference sequence). This CDR3 has 16 amino acids. CDR3: CASSPPMAGANNEQFF. As DNA, the CDR3 is TGTGCCAGCAGTCCCCCTATGGCGGGAGCCAACAATGAGCAGTTCTTC.

This rearrangement joins TRBV7-9 to TRBJ1-1, with a weak D call TRBD1 (6 bases). The CDR3 has 15 residues. The germline V gene encodes CDR1 SEHNR and CDR2 FQNEAQ (reference sequence). The V end lost 4 bases, the J end lost 0 bases, and 12 bases lay between the germline ends. CDR3 residues: CASSSPPGVNTEAFF. The DNA for the CDR3 is TGTGCCAGCAGCTCCCCTCCAGGGGTGAACACTGAAGCTTTCTTT. The whole variable domain, filled in from reference TRBV7-9 and TRBJ1-1, reads DTGVSQNPRHKITKRGQNVTFRCDPISEHNRLYWYRQTLGQGPEFLTYFQNEAQLEKSRLLSDRFSAERPKGSFSTLEIQRTEQGDSAMYLCASSSPPGVNTEAFFGQGTRLTVV.

V and J are TRBV4-3 and TRBJ2-7, with a tentative D call TRBD2 (6 bases). The germline gives CDR1 LGHNA, CDR2 YSLEER. CDR3 length: 13 amino acids. V lost 4 bases and J 7 bases, leaving 14 bases between the germline ends. CDR3 coding DNA: TGCGCCAGCAGCCCCGAGGGAGGATGGGAGCAGTACTTC. Translating it yields CASSPEGGWEQYF.

This chain joins TRBV4-3 and TRBJ2-1; perhaps D is TRBD1 or TRBD2 (5 bases each). Trimming left V 2 bases short and J 4 bases short, with 15 bases between. The CDR3 contains 16 residues. Germline CDR1 and CDR2: LGHNA and YSLEER. The CDR3 region is CASSQKRGRSYNEQFF. CDR3 coding DNA: TGCGCCAGCAGCCAAAAAAGGGGACGTTCTTACAATGAGCAGTTCTTC.

Details on this clone: This CDR3 is also generated by other DNA sequences in the sample. The V call is TRBV27, the J call TRBJ2-1; 8 nucleotides agree with TRBD2. The CDR3 sequence is 14 residues long. Germline V gene lookup returns CDR1 MNHEY and CDR2 SMNVEV (reference sequence). The V segment lost 8 bases and the J segment 4 bases; nucleotides outside the gene matches: 7. CDR3 sequence reads: CASSDSGTYNEQFF. The CDR3 DNA sequence: TGTGCCAGCTCCGATAGCGGGACATACAATGAGCAGTTCTTC.

The CDR3 here is CASSVAAGGMPDTQYF. The CDR3 DNA reads TGTGCCAGCAGCGTAGCTGCGGGAGGAATGCCAGATACGCAGTATTTT. V and J are TRBV9 and TRBJ2-3; TRBD2 matches 8 bases. Looked up from germline, CDR1 is SGDLS and CDR2 is YYNGEE. The CDR3 sequence is 16 residues long. With V trimmed by 0 bases and J by 4 bases, 7 bases remained unmatched. Looking up the rest from reference TRBV9 and TRBJ2-3 gives the full variable domain: DSGVTQTPKHLITATGQRVTLRCSPRSGDLSVYWYQQSLDQGLQFLIQYYNGEERAKGNILERFSAQQFPDLHSELNLSSLELGDSALYFCASSVAAGGMPDTQYFGPGTRLTVL.

The chain is built from TRBV25-1 and TRBJ2-3; 11 nucleotides agree with TRBD1. This CDR3 is 16 amino acids long. The junction had 1 base not matched to a gene; V was cut back by 1 base and J by 1 base. Germline V gene lookup returns CDR1 MGHDK and CDR2 SYGVNS. This CDR3 reads CASSEWTGGRTDTQYF. Here the CDR3 DNA reads TGTGCCAGCAGTGAATGGACAGGGGGCCGCACAGATACGCAGTATTTT.

This clone appeared once. V and J are TRBV5-5 and TRBJ1-1; no clear D gene. V lost 2 bases to trimming and J lost 2 bases, with 7 bases between them. The CDR3 covers 13 residues. Germline V gives CDR1 SGHKS, CDR2 YYEKEE (reference sequence). CDR3 protein: CASSLTGNTEAFF. The CDR3 DNA follows: TGTGCCAGCAGCTTAACGGGAAACACTGAAGCTTTCTTT.

The rearrangement joins TRBV7-9 to TRBJ2-7; 15 bases align to TRBD2. The CDR3 has 17 residues. CDR1 SEHNR and CDR2 FQNEAQ come from the germline V gene (reference sequence). The J segment lost 3 bases and the V segment lost 5 bases, leaving 8 bases of the junction unmatched. CDR3 sequence (DNA): TGTGCCAGCAGCACAACCCCGGGACTAGCGGGAGGCTACGAGCAGTACTTC. This translates into CASSTTPGLAGGYEQYF.

The chain couples TRBV19 to TRBJ2-1; 10 bases agree with TRBD2. This CDR3 spans 15 amino acids. CDR1 and CDR2 from the germline V gene are LNHDA and SQIVND (reference sequence). The V gene end was trimmed by 5 bases and the J gene end by 3 bases; junction bases not matched to a gene: 4. The DNA of the CDR3 is TGTGCCAGTAGTCTAGCGGGAGTGGGCTACAATGAGCAGTTCTTC. It translates to CASSLAGVGYNEQFF. Complete variable domain (other parts from reference TRBV19 and TRBJ2-1): DGGITQSPKYLFRKEGQNVTLSCEQNLNHDAMYWYRQDPGQGLRLIYYSQIVNDFQKGDIAEGYSVSREKKESFPLTVTSAQKNPTAFYLCASSLAGVGYNEQFFGPGTRLTVL.

The rearrangement links TRBV29-1 to TRBJ2-1; no firm D call. V was trimmed by 6 bases and J by 2 bases, leaving 8 bases between them. The CDR3 is 12 residues long. In germline, CDR1 is SQVTM, CDR2 ANQGSEA. The CDR3 spells CSVPLAYNEQFF. CDR3 coding DNA: TGCAGCGTACCTCTTGCCTACAATGAGCAGTTCTTC.

About this clone itself: Other DNA sequences in this sample translate to the same CDR3. V is TRBV11-2 and J is TRBJ2-1; 8 nucleotides align to TRBD2. CDR3 size: 15 residues. V lost 1 base and J lost 6; bases outside the gene matches: 5. CDR1 SGHAT and CDR2 FQNNGV come from the germline V gene. CDR3 sequence (DNA): TGTGCCAGCAGCTTAGGAGCGGGGGTCTCCAATGAGCAGTTCTTC. The encoded protein is CASSLGAGVSNEQFF.

The chain uses TRBV5-5 and TRBJ1-1; D ambiguous. This CDR3 is 13 amino acids long. Looked up from germline, CDR1 is SGHKS and CDR2 is YYEKEE (reference sequence). V gave up 4 bases and J gave up 6 bases, with 13 bases separating them. The CDR3: CASSPLYGAEAFF. The CDR3 DNA reads TGTGCCAGCAGCCCCCTGTATGGTGCTGAAGCTTTCTTT.

V gene TRBV7-9 combines with J gene TRBJ1-1, with a tentative D call TRBD1 (6 bases). V was pared by 5 bases and J by 5 bases, with 15 bases between. CDR3 length: 14 residues. Germline V CDR1 and CDR2: SEHNR, FQNEAQ (reference sequence). CDR3 bases: TGTGCCAGCAGCCCACCGGGGGCGCGGACTGAAGCTTTCTTT. It translates to CASSPPGARTEAFF.

The chain has TRBV19 and TRBJ2-4; D is perhaps TRBD2 (5 bases). Germline values: CDR1 LNHDA, CDR2 SQIVND (reference sequence). This CDR3 spans 16 amino acids. Trimming cost V 1 base and J 8 bases, with 18 bases left between them. The CDR3 DNA reads TGTGCCAGTAGTATAGGGAGCGGCCCTTCAAGGGACATTCAGTACTTC. Its translation: CASSIGSGPSRDIQYF.

In the case of this clone: The same CDR3 arises from other DNA sequences in this sample as well. V usage is TRBV27 and J usage is TRBJ1-5; D uncertain. The CDR3 extends over 14 amino acids. Trimming pared 3 bases from V and 0 bases from J, leaving 6 bases between. CDR1 MNHEY and CDR2 SMNVEV come from the germline V gene (reference sequence). The CDR3 region is CASSLGPSNQPQHF. CDR3 in DNA: TGTGCCAGCAGTTTGGGCCCTAGCAATCAGCCCCAGCATTTT.

The rearrangement links TRBV7-3 to TRBJ1-3; D not certain. The germline gives CDR1 SGHTA, CDR2 FQGTGA. This CDR3 is built from 15 residues. Trimming pared 3 bases from V and 2 bases from J, leaving 11 bases between. The CDR3: CASSFSSGPGNTIYF. In DNA, the CDR3 is TGTGCCAGCAGCTTTTCTTCAGGCCCTGGAAACACCATATATTTT.

The V gene is TRBV4-1, the J gene TRBJ2-7; TRBD2 matches 7 bases. Trimming cost V 3 bases and J 0 bases; bases outside gene matches: 8. Germline V gives CDR1 MGHRA, CDR2 YSYEKL. The CDR3 has 16 amino acids. CDR3 sequence (DNA): TGCGCCAGCAGCCAGGTTAGCGGGTGGGTCTCCTACGAGCAGTACTTC. Translation gives CASSQVSGWVSYEQYF.

This clone was counted once. The J gene is TRBJ2-1, the V gene TRBV4-3; tentatively, D is TRBD1 (6 bases). Germline loops: CDR1 LGHNA, CDR2 YSLEER. The CDR3 totals 12 residues. Between the trimmed V and J ends, which lost 4 bases and 10 bases, there was a span of 11 bases. The CDR3 region has the DNA TGCGCCAGCAGCCCAGAGGGGGTCGAGCAGTTCTTC. Its protein product is CASSPEGVEQFF.

This sequence joins TRBV7-9 and TRBJ2-7; 7 nucleotides align to TRBD2. CDR1 and CDR2 from the germline V gene are SEHNR and FQNEAQ (reference sequence). The CDR3 contains 16 residues. The trim removed 5 bases at V and 2 bases at J, leaving 12 bases unmatched. CDR3 loop: CASSTVEVGGTYEQYF. The CDR3 coding sequence is TGTGCCAGCAGCACGGTTGAGGTGGGGGGGACCTACGAGCAGTACTTC.

This sequence joins TRBV29-1 and TRBJ2-7; D remains unclear. V was pared by 0 bases and J by 3 bases, with 6 bases between. Germline V gene data show CDR1 as SQVTM and CDR2 as ANQGSEA. There are 12 residues in the CDR3. The CDR3 spells CSVEDAYYEQYF. The CDR3 nucleotides read TGCAGCGTTGAAGACGCCTACTACGAGCAGTACTTC.

This chain joins TRBV28 and TRBJ2-2; 8 nucleotides line up with TRBD2. Germline-derived CDR1 and CDR2 are MDHEN and SYDVKM. V lost 6 bases to trimming and J lost 3 bases; unmatched junction nucleotides: 9. This CDR3 is built from 16 residues. CDR3: CASRTIAGFYTGELFF. For the CDR3, the DNA is TGTGCCAGCAGGACCATAGCGGGATTCTACACCGGGGAGCTGTTTTTT. The full variable domain, with the rest looked up from reference TRBV28 and TRBJ2-2, is DVKVTQSSRYLVKRTGEKVFLECVQDMDHENMFWYRQDPGLGLRLIYFSYDVKMKEKGDIPEGYSVSREKKERFSLILESASTNQTSMYLCASRTIAGFYTGELFFGEGSRLTVL.

The V gene is TRBV4-1, the J gene TRBJ2-7; 7 bases agree with TRBD2. Germline V gene lookup returns CDR1 MGHRA and CDR2 YSYEKL. V dropped 4 bases and J dropped 0; count of bases not matched to a gene: 6. This CDR3 comprises 15 residues. As DNA, the CDR3 is TGCGCCAGCAGCCTTAGCGGGTTCAGCTCCTACGAGCAGTACTTC. Residues: CASSLSGFSSYEQYF.